These T cell receptor beta chains were read from a single sample in a study of CXCR3-negative and CXCR3-positive naive CD8 T cells. TCRdb re-called the 5' RACE reads and shows each CDR3 protein once, DNA omitted. This listing includes under 60,000 distinct CDR3 sequences. Sequencing was done on a sample of naive CXCR3+ CD8+ T cells from blood. The source is a human donor in good health. Some clones in this sample may be carry-over from other donors' samples. The CDR3 runs from the conserved cysteine through the conserved F or W. The size field is filled for only some rows; it gives once, few, many or a size class.

J gene: TRBJ2-1; clone size: -; V gene: TRBV4-3; CDR3 protein: CASSQDTGTYNEQFF
J gene: TRBJ1-5; clone size: -; V gene: TRBV27; CDR3 protein: CASSLQGADGNQPQHF
J gene: TRBJ2-3; clone size: -; V gene: TRBV29-1; CDR3 protein: CSVVRGVTDTQYF
J gene: TRBJ2-7; clone size: -; V gene: TRBV4-3; CDR3 protein: CASSQDRAAYEQYF
J gene: TRBJ2-1; clone size: -; V gene: TRBV29-1; CDR3 protein: CSVYEGVADNEQFF
J gene: TRBJ2-2; clone size: medium-sized; V gene: TRBV11-3; CDR3 protein: CASSSYTAGGNTGELFF
J gene: TRBJ2-2; clone size: -; V gene: TRBV9; CDR3 protein: CASSRTGTSFSGELFF
J gene: TRBJ2-2; clone size: -; V gene: TRBV10-3; CDR3 protein: CAISEGQRGNTGELFF
J gene: TRBJ2-4; clone size: -; V gene: TRBV20-1; CDR3 protein: CSAREGRSRVKNIQYF
J gene: TRBJ2-3; clone size: -; V gene: TRBV11-2; CDR3 protein: CASSLGRVGTDTQYF
J gene: TRBJ1-5; clone size: -; V gene: TRBV7-6; CDR3 protein: CASSLVAGNQPQHF
J gene: TRBJ2-4; clone size: -; V gene: TRBV7-9; CDR3 protein: CASSPTGALPKNIQYF
J gene: TRBJ1-1; clone size: -; V gene: TRBV19; CDR3 protein: CASTPGDGADTEAFF
J gene: TRBJ2-1; clone size: -; V gene: TRBV24-1; CDR3 protein: CATSPQGRYNEQFF
J gene: TRBJ2-7; clone size: -; V gene: TRBV4-2; CDR3 protein: CASSQLILAGGSSSYEQYF
J gene: TRBJ2-5; clone size: -; V gene: TRBV5-5; CDR3 protein: CASSFLGLAGGGETQYF
J gene: TRBJ2-1; clone size: -; V gene: TRBV7-9; CDR3 protein: CASSERGDLFF
J gene: TRBJ1-3; clone size: -; V gene: TRBV27; CDR3 protein: CASSLQGAGNTIYF
J gene: TRBJ2-7; clone size: -; V gene: TRBV9; CDR3 protein: CASSVDQGEQYF
J gene: TRBJ1-1; clone size: -; V gene: TRBV14; CDR3 protein: CASSQDRAGMNTEAFF
J gene: TRBJ2-7; clone size: -; V gene: TRBV3-1; CDR3 protein: CASSHRDRGTTYEQYF
J gene: TRBJ2-1; clone size: -; V gene: TRBV20-1; CDR3 protein: CSARVTGPYEQFF
J gene: TRBJ2-7; clone size: -; V gene: TRBV15; CDR3 protein: CATSRTSSAYEQYF